Sequencing of this T cell receptor beta chain was carried out in a study of blood T cells in healthy people across ages. It was with a sample-barcoded 5' primer and a J-beta primer mix that a second PCR of roughly 7 to 12 cycles was run. TCRdb itself ran the 5' RACE reads through MiXCR, one entry per CDR3 protein. In the table there are around 1.7 million distinct CDR3 sequences, 25% to 30% of which are singletons. This clonotype was seen a handful of times. CDR3 length: 15 amino acids. V lost 5 bases and J lost 7; bases outside the gene matches: 11. The clonotype comes from a woman in her twenties or thirties in good health. Material: blood. The J gene is TRBJ1-5, the V gene TRBV12-3 or TRBV12-4; 7 positions match TRBD1. The CDR3 DNA reads TGTGCCAGCAGTATTAACGCAGGGGGTAGACAGCCCCAGCATTTT. This codes for CASSINAGGRQPQHF.